This passage covers 28 T cell receptor beta chains from one sample sequenced in a study of blood T cell repertoires in COVID-19. Clones were read by immunoSEQ multiplex PCR, and TCRdb kept only the in-frame ones, dropping some. The sample has some 150,000 clones; around 90% are singletons. Sequenced input: peripheral blood. These receptors were taken from a woman in her fifties or sixties with active or convalescent COVID-19.

CDR3 amino acids: CASSSTGTGREQYF. In DNA form, the CDR3 reads TGTGCCAGCAGCTCCACCGGGACAGGGCGAGAGCAGTACTTC. The chain joins TRBV7-8 to TRBJ2-7; 9 nucleotides line up with TRBD1. This CDR3 has 14 amino acids. V was pared by 4 bases and J by 7 bases, with 8 bases of the junction left unmatched. Looked up from germline, CDR1 is SGHVS and CDR2 is FQNEAQ.

This chain links TRBV9 with TRBJ2-3; weak D call: TRBD1 (5 bases). Germline V gene lookup returns CDR1 SGDLS and CDR2 YYNGEE. V lost 3 bases to trimming and J lost 0 bases, with 5 bases between them. CDR3 length: 13 residues. CDR3 sequence: CASSEGSTDTQYF. CDR3 bases: TGTGCCAGCAGCGAGGGGAGCACAGATACGCAGTATTTT.

The V call is TRBV5-1, the J call TRBJ1-1; 10 bases agree with TRBD1. Germline lookup yields CDR1 SGHRS and CDR2 YFSETQ. J gave up 5 bases and V 4 bases, and 14 bases lay outside the gene matches. This CDR3 is built from 17 residues. For the CDR3, the DNA is TGCGCCAGCAGCGGGGGCCGGGACAGGGGATATGGAACTGAAGCTTTCTTT. Protein: CASSGGRDRGYGTEAFF.

This sequence joins TRBV7-9 and TRBJ2-7; 8 nucleotides line up with TRBD2. Germline lookup yields CDR1 SEHNR and CDR2 FQNEAQ (reference sequence). The CDR3 has 15 amino acids. Losses at the gene ends were 1 base for V and 3 bases for J; bases not matched to a gene: 5. CDR3 in amino acids: CASSLGSSGGYEQYF. CDR3 in DNA: TGTGCCAGCAGCTTAGGGTCCAGCGGGGGCTACGAGCAGTACTTC.

The chain couples TRBV7-8 to TRBJ1-2, with D perhaps TRBD1 (6 bases). Trimming removed 1 base at V and 7 bases at J, with 13 bases between. This CDR3 is 14 amino acids long. CDR1 SGHVS and CDR2 FQNEAQ come from the germline V gene. The CDR3 protein is CASSLDTGSSGYTF. The CDR3 coding sequence is TGTGCCAGCAGCTTAGACACAGGGTCGAGTGGCTACACCTTC.

V usage is TRBV10-3 and J usage is TRBJ1-2; D gene uncertain. The V end lost 0 bases, the J end lost 4 bases, and 3 bases lay between the germline ends. This CDR3 is 12 amino acids long. Germline CDR1 reads ENHRY; CDR2 reads SYGVKD. For the CDR3, the DNA is TGTGCCATCAGTGAGTCCGGCTATGGCTACACCTTC. Its translation is CAISESGYGYTF.

The chain joins TRBV4-3 to TRBJ1-2; possible D gene TRBD1, 5 bases. Trimming removed 1 base at V and 7 bases at J, with 16 bases between. The CDR3 sequence is 15 residues long. Germline V gene lookup returns CDR1 LGHNA and CDR2 YSLEER. CDR3 sequence reads: CASSQVSGTISGYTF. As DNA, the CDR3 is TGCGCCAGCAGCCAAGTGTCCGGGACTATCTCTGGCTACACCTTC.

This chain links TRBV3-1 (or the pseudogene TRBV3-2) with TRBJ1-2; D is unresolved. From germline, CDR1 is LGHDT and CDR2 YNNKEL (reference sequence). V was pared by 0 bases and J by 5 bases, with 10 bases between. The CDR3 runs to 14 residues. CDR3 sequence: CASSQEGGSYGYTF. As DNA, the CDR3 is TGTGCCAGCAGCCAAGAGGGAGGGAGTTATGGCTACACCTTC.

V is TRBV4-3 and J is TRBJ2-2; no clear D. Trimming took 3 bases from V and 0 from J, leaving 5 bases between them. CDR1 and CDR2 (germline): LGHNA, YSLEER. There are 14 residues in the CDR3. CDR3 coding DNA: TGCGCCAGCAGCCAGTCAACGAACACCGGGGAGCTGTTTTTT. Residues: CASSQSTNTGELFF.

This rearrangement joins TRBV5-4 to TRBJ2-7; TRBD2 matches at 8 bases. Trimming removed 4 bases from V and 6 bases from J; junction bases left unmatched: 6. The CDR3 length is 13 residues. Germline CDR1 reads SGHNT; CDR2 reads YYREEE (reference sequence). The DNA for the CDR3 is TGTGCCAGCAGCCCGGGGGGGGGCTTCGAGCAGTACTTC. It translates to CASSPGGGFEQYF.

This clone was seen once. V and J are TRBV5-5 and TRBJ1-5, with D possibly being TRBD1 (6 bases). V gave up 0 bases and J gave up 4 bases, with 11 bases separating them. CDR3 length: 15 amino acids. The germline V gene encodes CDR1 SGHKS and CDR2 YYEKEE (reference sequence). The DNA of the CDR3 is TGTGCCAGCAGCTTGGTGGACAGAACGAATCAGCCCCAGCATTTT. Protein product: CASSLVDRTNQPQHF.

The rearrangement links TRBV24-1 to TRBJ1-6, with D perhaps matching TRBD1 (6 bases). This CDR3 region has 17 residues. Between the trimmed V and J ends, which lost 1 base and 2 bases, there was a span of 11 bases. The germline V gene encodes CDR1 KGHDR and CDR2 SFDVKD. The CDR3 DNA sequence: TGTGCCACCAGTGATTTCTTCAGGGGCCCCTATAATTCACCCCTCCACTTT. Protein product: CATSDFFRGPYNSPLHF.

Details on this clone: Other DNA sequences in this sample translate to the same CDR3. The V gene is TRBV5-1, the J gene TRBJ1-2; 10 bases are shared with TRBD1. Per germline, CDR1 SGHRS and CDR2 YFSETQ. This CDR3 is built from 14 residues. The V and J ends lost 5 bases and 4 bases, in that order; junction bases with no gene match: 5. The CDR3 reads CASSSGQGGYGYTF. DNA of the CDR3: TGCGCCAGCAGTTCTGGACAGGGGGGCTATGGCTACACCTTC.

This chain joins TRBV11-2 and TRBJ2-7; D possibly corresponds to TRBD1 (6 bases). Per the germline V gene, CDR1 is SGHAT and CDR2 is FQNNGV. Trimming stripped 5 bases from V and 4 bases from J, with 12 bases between. This CDR3 comprises 13 residues. For the CDR3, the DNA is TGTGCCAGCAGCCAAGCACAGGGTTACGAGCAGTACTTC. This gives the protein CASSQAQGYEQYF.

The gene calls are TRBV6-5 and TRBJ1-1; no reliable D call. The germline V and J ends were trimmed by 6 bases and 1 base, with 12 bases remaining between them. Germline CDR1 MNHEY, CDR2 SVGAGI. CDR3 length equals 14 residues. The CDR3 loop is CASRPGITNTEAFF. The CDR3 nucleotides read TGTGCCAGCAGACCCGGGATAACGAACACTGAAGCTTTCTTT.

The chain combines TRBV3-1 (or the pseudogene TRBV3-2) with TRBJ1-5; D is unresolved. The germline CDR1 and CDR2 sequences are LGHDT and YNNKEL (reference sequence). The CDR3 has 16 residues. V lost 1 base and J lost 2, with 12 bases in between. The CDR3 is CASSQASGNGNQPQHF. In DNA, the CDR3 is TGTGCCAGCAGCCAAGCTTCGGGGAATGGCAATCAGCCCCAGCATTTT.

This chain links TRBV4-3 with TRBJ2-2; 10 bases are shared with TRBD1. Unmatched junction bases numbered 12, after V lost 3 bases and J lost 5 bases. CDR3 length: 18 residues. Germline V lookup: CDR1 LGHNA, CDR2 YSLEER. The CDR3 protein is CASSQAPGQGVYTGELFF. The CDR3 nucleotides read TGCGCCAGCAGCCAGGCCCCCGGACAGGGGGTTTATACCGGGGAGCTGTTTTTT.

The chain employs TRBV7-9 and TRBJ2-1, with a weak D call TRBD2 (6 bases). V lost 5 bases, J lost 6 bases, and 17 bases lay in between. This CDR3 is 15 amino acids long. Germline-derived CDR1 and CDR2 are SEHNR and FQNEAQ (reference sequence). The CDR3 nucleotides read TGTGCCAGCAGCGTCCCTTGGGGGGAAAGCAATGAGCAGTTCTTC. Its protein product is CASSVPWGESNEQFF. The complete variable domain, with remaining parts taken from reference TRBV7-9 and TRBJ2-1, reads DTGVSQNPRHKITKRGQNVTFRCDPISEHNRLYWYRQTLGQGPEFLTYFQNEAQLEKSRLLSDRFSAERPKGSFSTLEIQRTEQGDSAMYLCASSVPWGESNEQFFGPGTRLTVL.

The V gene is TRBV4-1, the J gene TRBJ2-1; weak D call: TRBD1 (6 bases). The CDR3 consists of 17 residues. Between the trimmed V and J ends, which lost 0 bases and 1 base, there was a span of 13 bases. CDR1 is MGHRA and CDR2 is YSYEKL in the germline V gene. DNA of the CDR3: TGCGCCAGCAGCCAAGATCGTCGGACAGATTCCTACAATGAGCAGTTCTTC. Translated, it gives CASSQDRRTDSYNEQFF.

The chain uses TRBV19 and TRBJ1-2; 7 bases are a match to TRBD1. CDR1 is LNHDA, CDR2 SQIVND, per germline (reference sequence). CDR3 size: 14 residues. J lost 0 bases, V lost 5 bases, and 3 bases had no gene match. In DNA, the CDR3 is TGTGCCAGTAGTGGGACAGACGCTAACTATGGCTACACCTTC. It codes for CASSGTDANYGYTF.

The V and J genes are TRBV3-1 (or the pseudogene TRBV3-2) and TRBJ1-4; D possibly corresponds to TRBD1 (6 bases). Trimming took off 6 bases at V and 0 bases at J, with 11 bases between the two ends. This CDR3 comprises 15 residues. CDR1 and CDR2 from the germline V gene are LGHDT and YNNKEL (reference sequence). The CDR3 DNA sequence: TGTGCCAGCAGGAACAGGGTTGCAACTAATGAAAAACTGTTTTTT. This translates into CASRNRVATNEKLFF.

The J gene is TRBJ2-1, the V gene TRBV5-4; perhaps TRBD2 as D (5 bases). Germline lookup yields CDR1 SGHNT and CDR2 YYREEE (reference sequence). The ends were cut back, 0 bases at V and 8 bases at J, with 15 bases in the middle. The CDR3 loop spans 15 amino acids. This CDR3 is CASSLGGLRSDEQFF. The CDR3 nucleotides are TGTGCCAGCAGCTTGGGCGGACTTCGCTCCGATGAGCAGTTCTTC.

J is TRBJ1-1 and V is TRBV2; TRBD1 is a possible D gene (5 bases). Trimming left V 0 bases short and J 1 base short, with 9 bases between. Germline-derived CDR1 and CDR2 are SNHLY and FYNNEI. The CDR3 sequence is 15 residues long. CDR3 sequence reads: CASSEAAGWNTEAFF. The CDR3 nucleotides read TGTGCCAGCAGTGAAGCTGCAGGGTGGAACACTGAAGCTTTCTTT.

The chain joins TRBV12-3 or TRBV12-4 to TRBJ1-1; no clear D gene. This CDR3 spans 12 amino acids. Between the trimmed V and J ends, which lost 7 bases and 3 bases, there was a span of 9 bases. CDR3 residues: CASTYGDTEAFF. Here the CDR3 DNA reads TGTGCCAGCACTTACGGGGACACTGAAGCTTTCTTT.

CDR3 nucleotide sequence: TGTGCCAGCTCACCACTCGCGACAGGGCGGAATCAGCCCCAGCATTTT. The encoded protein is CASSPLATGRNQPQHF. This chain links TRBV18 with TRBJ1-5, with TRBD1 identical over 7 bases. The V segment lost 1 base and the J segment 4 bases; nucleotides outside the gene matches: 7. The CDR3 runs 16 residues. Germline values: CDR1 KGHSH, CDR2 LQKENI.

The rearrangement uses TRBV12-3 or TRBV12-4 and TRBJ1-1; no firm D call. The ends were cut back, 1 base at V and 8 bases at J, with 8 bases in the middle. This CDR3 region has 12 residues. The CDR3 sequence: CASSLGPGEAFF. The CDR3, as DNA: TGTGCCAGCAGTTTAGGACCGGGGGAAGCTTTCTTT.

This clone appeared once. V is TRBV9 and J is TRBJ2-6; TRBD1 agrees at 9 bases. Unmatched junction bases numbered 10, after V lost 2 bases and J lost 13 bases. The germline V gene has CDR1 SGDLS and CDR2 YYNGEE. CDR3 size: 15 residues. Here the CDR3 reads CASSVTRDRATVLTF. The CDR3 region has the DNA TGTGCCAGCAGCGTGACCCGGGACAGGGCTACTGTCCTGACTTTC.

The gene calls are TRBV18 and TRBJ2-2; tentative D call: TRBD2 (5 bases). This CDR3 has 13 residues. Germline values: CDR1 KGHSH, CDR2 LQKENI. Trimming took 6 bases from V and 7 from J, leaving 12 bases between them. The CDR3 nucleotides are TGTGCCAGCTCGTCGGACTCCAGCGGGGAGCTGTTTTTT. Protein product: CASSSDSSGELFF.